Sequencing of this T cell receptor (beta chain) was carried out in a study of blood T cell repertoires in COVID-19. The data were produced by immunoSEQ multiplex PCR, yet TCRdb's version contains in-frame clones alone and is incomplete. This sample has 330,000 or so clones; approximately 90% occur once, and the top ten carry around 4%. The CDR3 spans 17 residues. V gave up 0 bases and J gave up 8 bases, with 20 bases separating them. Germline CDR1 is MGHRA and CDR2 is YSYEKL. This TCR was recovered from a woman in her fifties or sixties with COVID-19, enrolled during active disease. Sequences were obtained from peripheral blood. The V call is TRBV4-1, the J call TRBJ1-3, with D tentatively TRBD1 (6 bases). The CDR3 spells CASSQDPGTSMSDTIYF. The CDR3 region has the DNA TGCGCCAGCAGCCAAGATCCCGGGACAAGTATGTCGGACACCATATATTTT.